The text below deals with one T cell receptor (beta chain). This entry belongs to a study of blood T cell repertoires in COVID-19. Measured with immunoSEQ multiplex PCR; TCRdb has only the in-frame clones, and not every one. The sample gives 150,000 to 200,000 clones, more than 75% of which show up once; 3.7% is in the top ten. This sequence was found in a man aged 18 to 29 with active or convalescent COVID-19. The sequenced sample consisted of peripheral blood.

In nucleotides, the CDR3 is TGTGCCTCGGGGACAGGGGTTCGCAATGAGCAGTTCTTC. Its protein product is CASGTGVRNEQFF. This sequence joins TRBV10-3 and TRBJ2-1; 10 bases match TRBD1. CDR1 and CDR2 from the germline V gene are ENHRY and SYGVKD. The CDR3 has 13 amino acids. V dropped 11 bases and J dropped 6; count of bases not matched to a gene: 7.